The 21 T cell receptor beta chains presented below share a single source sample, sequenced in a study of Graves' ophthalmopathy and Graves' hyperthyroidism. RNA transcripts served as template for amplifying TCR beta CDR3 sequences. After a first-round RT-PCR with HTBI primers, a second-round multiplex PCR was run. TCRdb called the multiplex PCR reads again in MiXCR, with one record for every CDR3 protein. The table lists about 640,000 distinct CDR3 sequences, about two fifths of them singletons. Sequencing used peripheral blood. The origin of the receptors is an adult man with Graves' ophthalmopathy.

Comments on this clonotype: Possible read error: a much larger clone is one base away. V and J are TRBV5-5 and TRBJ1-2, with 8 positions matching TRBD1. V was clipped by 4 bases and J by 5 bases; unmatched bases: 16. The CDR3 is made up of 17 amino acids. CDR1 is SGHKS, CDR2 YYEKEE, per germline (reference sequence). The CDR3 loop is CASSPPGQGLFGYGYTF. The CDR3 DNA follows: TGTGCCAGCAGCCCTCCCGGACAGGGCCTCTTTGGGTATGGCTACACCTTC. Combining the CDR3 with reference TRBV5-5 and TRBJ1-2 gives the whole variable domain DAGVTQSPTHLIKTRGQQVTLRCSPISGHKSVSWYQQVLGQGPQFIFQYYEKEERGRGNFPDRFSARQFPNYSSELNVNALLLGDSALYLCASSPPGQGLFGYGYTFGSGTRLTVV.

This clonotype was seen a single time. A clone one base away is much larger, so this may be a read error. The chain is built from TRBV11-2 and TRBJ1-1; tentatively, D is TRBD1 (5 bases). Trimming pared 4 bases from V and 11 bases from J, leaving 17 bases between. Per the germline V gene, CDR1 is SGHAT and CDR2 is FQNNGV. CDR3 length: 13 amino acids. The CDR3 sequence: CASSSSPGGRAFF. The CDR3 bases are TGTGCCAGCAGCTCATCTCCGGGGGGGAGGGCTTTCTTT.

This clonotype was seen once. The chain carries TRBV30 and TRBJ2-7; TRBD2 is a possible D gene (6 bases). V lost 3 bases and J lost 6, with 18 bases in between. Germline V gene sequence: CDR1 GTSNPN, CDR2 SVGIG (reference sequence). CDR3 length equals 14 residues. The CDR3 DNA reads TGTGCCTGGAGCCGGGACTCACGTGGCGGCGAGCAGTACTTC. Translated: CAWSRDSRGGEQYF.

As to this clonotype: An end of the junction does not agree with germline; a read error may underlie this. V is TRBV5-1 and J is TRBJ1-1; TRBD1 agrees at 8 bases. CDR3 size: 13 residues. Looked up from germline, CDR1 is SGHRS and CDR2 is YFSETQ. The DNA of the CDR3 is TGCGTCAGCAGGGGGCATCGGAACACTGAAGCTTTCTTT. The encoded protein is CVSRGHRNTEAFF.

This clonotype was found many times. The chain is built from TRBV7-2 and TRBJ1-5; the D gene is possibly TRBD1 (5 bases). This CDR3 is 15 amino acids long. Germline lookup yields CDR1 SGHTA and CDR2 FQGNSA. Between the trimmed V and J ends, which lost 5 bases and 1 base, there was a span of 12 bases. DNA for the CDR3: TGTGCCAGCAGCCCGAGACAGTCGAGCAATCAGCCCCAGCATTTT. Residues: CASSPRQSSNQPQHF.

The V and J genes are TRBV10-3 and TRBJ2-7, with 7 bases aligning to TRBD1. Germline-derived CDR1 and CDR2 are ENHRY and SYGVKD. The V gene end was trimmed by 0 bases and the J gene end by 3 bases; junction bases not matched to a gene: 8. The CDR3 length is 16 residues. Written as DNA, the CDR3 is TGTGCCATCAGTGAGTCGAAGGGGGCGATAAACTACGAGCAGTACTTC. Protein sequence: CAISESKGAINYEQYF.

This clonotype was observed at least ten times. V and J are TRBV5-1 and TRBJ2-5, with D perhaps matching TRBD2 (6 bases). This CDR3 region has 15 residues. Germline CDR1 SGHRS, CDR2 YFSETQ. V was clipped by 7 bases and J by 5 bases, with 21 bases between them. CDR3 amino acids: CASVLGTLGRETQYF. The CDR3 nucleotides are TGCGCCAGCGTCCTAGGGACTCTTGGGCGGGAGACCCAGTACTTC.

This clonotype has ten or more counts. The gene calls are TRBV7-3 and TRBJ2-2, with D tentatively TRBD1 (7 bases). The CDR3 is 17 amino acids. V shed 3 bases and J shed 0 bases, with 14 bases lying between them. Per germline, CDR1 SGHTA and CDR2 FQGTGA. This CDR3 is CASSFPSGGTNTGELFF. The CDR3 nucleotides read TGTGCCAGCAGCTTCCCGTCAGGGGGGACGAACACCGGGGAGCTGTTTTTT.

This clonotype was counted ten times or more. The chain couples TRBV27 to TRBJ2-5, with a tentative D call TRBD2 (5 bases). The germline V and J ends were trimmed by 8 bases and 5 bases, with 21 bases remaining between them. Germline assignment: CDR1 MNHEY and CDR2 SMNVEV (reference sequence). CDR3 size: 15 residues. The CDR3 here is CASGRSEDGQETQYF. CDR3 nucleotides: TGTGCCAGCGGTCGTTCGGAGGATGGTCAGGAGACCCAGTACTTC.

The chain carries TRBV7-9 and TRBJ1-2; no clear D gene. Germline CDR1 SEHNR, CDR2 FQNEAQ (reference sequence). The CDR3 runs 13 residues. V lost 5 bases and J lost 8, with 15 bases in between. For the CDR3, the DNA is TGTGCCAGCAGCATCCCCGAGACTAGAGGCTACACCTTC. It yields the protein CASSIPETRGYTF. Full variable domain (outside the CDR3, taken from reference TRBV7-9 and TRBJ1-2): DTGVSQNPRHKITKRGQNVTFRCDPISEHNRLYWYRQTLGQGPEFLTYFQNEAQLEKSRLLSDRFSAERPKGSFSTLEIQRTEQGDSAMYLCASSIPETRGYTFGSGTRLTVV.

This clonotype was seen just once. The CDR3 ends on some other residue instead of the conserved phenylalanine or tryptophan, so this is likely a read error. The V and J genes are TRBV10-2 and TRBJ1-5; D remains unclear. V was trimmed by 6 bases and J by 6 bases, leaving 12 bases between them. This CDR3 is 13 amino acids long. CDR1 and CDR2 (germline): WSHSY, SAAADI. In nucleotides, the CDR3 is TGCGCCAGCAGCTTAGGAGAAGCTCAGCCCCAGCATCTT. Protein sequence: CASSLGEAQPQHL.

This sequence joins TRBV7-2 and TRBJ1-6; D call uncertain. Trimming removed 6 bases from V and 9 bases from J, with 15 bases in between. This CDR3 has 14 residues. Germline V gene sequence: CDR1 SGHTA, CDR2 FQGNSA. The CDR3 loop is CASREWPGGSPLHF. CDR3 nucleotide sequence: TGTGCCAGCAGAGAATGGCCGGGAGGTTCACCCCTCCACTTT.

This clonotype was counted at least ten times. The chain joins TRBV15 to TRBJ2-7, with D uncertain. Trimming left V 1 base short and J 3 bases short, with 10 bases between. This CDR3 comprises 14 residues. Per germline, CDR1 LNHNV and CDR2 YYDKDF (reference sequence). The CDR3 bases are TGTGCCACCAGCAGAGGTATTGCCGGCTACGAGCAGTACTTC. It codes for CATSRGIAGYEQYF.

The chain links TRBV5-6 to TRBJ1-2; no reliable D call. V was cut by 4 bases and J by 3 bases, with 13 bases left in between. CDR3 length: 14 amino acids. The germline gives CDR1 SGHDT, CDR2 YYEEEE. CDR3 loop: CASSPGGQYYGYTF. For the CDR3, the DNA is TGTGCCAGCAGCCCGGGTGGGCAATACTATGGCTACACCTTC.

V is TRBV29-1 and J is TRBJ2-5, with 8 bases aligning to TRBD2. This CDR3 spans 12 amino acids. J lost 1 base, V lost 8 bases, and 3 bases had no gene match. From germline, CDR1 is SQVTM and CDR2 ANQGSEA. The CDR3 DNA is TGCAGCTTCGGGGGGGGCCAAGAGACCCAGTACTTC. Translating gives CSFGGGQETQYF.

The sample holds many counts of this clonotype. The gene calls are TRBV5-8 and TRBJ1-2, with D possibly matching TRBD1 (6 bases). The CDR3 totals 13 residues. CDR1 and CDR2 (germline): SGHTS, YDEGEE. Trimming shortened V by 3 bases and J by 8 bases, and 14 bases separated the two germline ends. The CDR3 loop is CASSSYRVLGYTF. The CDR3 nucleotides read TGTGCCAGCAGCTCATACAGGGTTCTCGGCTACACCTTC. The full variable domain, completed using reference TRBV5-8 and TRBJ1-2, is EAGVTQSPTHLIKTRGQQATLRCSPISGHTSVYWYQQALGLGLQFLLWYDEGEERNRGNFPPRFSGRQFPNYSSELNVNALELEDSALYLCASSSYRVLGYTFGSGTRLTVV.

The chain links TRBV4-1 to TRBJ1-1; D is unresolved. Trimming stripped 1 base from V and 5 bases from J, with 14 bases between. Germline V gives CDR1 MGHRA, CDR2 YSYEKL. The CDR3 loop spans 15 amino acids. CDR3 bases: TGCGCCAGCAGCCAAGGGGCGGGAGATGAGACTGAAGCTTTCTTT. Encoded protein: CASSQGAGDETEAFF.

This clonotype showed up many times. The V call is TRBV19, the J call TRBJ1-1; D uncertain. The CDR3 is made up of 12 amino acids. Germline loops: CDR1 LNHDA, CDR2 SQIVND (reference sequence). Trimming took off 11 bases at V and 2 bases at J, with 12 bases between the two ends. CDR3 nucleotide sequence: TGTGCCTCAACTCGCGCAAACACTGAAGCTTTCTTT. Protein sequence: CASTRANTEAFF.

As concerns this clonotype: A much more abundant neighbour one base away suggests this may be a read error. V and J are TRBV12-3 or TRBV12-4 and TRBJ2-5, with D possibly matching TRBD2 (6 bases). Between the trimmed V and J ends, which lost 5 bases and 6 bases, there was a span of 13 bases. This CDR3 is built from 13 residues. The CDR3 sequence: CASSTGVPQTQYF. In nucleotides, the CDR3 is TGTGCCAGCAGTACGGGAGTCCCCCAGACCCAGTACTTC.

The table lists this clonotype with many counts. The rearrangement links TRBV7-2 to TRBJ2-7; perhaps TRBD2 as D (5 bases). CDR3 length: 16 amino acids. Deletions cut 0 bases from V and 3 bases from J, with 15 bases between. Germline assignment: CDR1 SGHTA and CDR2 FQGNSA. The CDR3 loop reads CASSLAPGRFGYEQYF. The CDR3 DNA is TGTGCCAGCAGCTTAGCTCCGGGAAGGTTTGGCTACGAGCAGTACTTC. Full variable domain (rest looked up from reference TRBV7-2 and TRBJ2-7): GAGVSQSPSNKVTEKGKDVELRCDPISGHTALYWYRQSLGQGLEFLIYFQGNSAPDKSGLPSDRFSAERTGGSVSTLTIQRTQQEDSAVYLCASSLAPGRFGYEQYFGPGTRLTVT.

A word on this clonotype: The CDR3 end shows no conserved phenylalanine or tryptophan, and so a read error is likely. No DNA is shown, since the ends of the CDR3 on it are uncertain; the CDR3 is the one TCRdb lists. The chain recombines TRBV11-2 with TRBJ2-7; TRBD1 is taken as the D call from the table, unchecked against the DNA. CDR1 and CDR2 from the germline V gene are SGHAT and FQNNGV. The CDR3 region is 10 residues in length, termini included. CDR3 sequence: CASSPGQLNT.